The 27 T cell receptor beta chains below were found in one sample sequenced in a study of shared clonotypes between healthy human individuals. Measured with immunoSEQ multiplex PCR; TCRdb has only the in-frame clones, and not every one. Of about 1.5 million clones in the sample, 95% to 99% were seen once. The sequenced material came from naive CD4+ T cells sorted from blood. Described subset: CD45RA+ positively selected. These receptors originate from a man aged 25-45 years in good health.

The rearrangement uses TRBV6-6 and TRBJ2-7; 8 nucleotides line up with TRBD1. V shed 8 bases, J shed 2 bases, and the junction held 2 bases outside the gene matches. The CDR3 loop spans 12 amino acids. Germline loops: CDR1 MNHNY, CDR2 SVGAGI (reference sequence). CDR3: CASWTGTYEQYF. In nucleotides, the CDR3 is TGTGCCAGCTGGACAGGGACCTACGAGCAGTACTTC.

The chain is built from TRBV9 and TRBJ2-7, with 11 bases identical to TRBD2. The J segment lost 2 bases and the V segment lost 0 bases, leaving 4 bases of the junction unmatched. Germline V gene sequence: CDR1 SGDLS, CDR2 YYNGEE. The CDR3 consists of 16 residues. The CDR3 coding sequence is TGTGCCAGCAGCGTAGAGGGGACTAGCGGTCCCTACGAGCAGTACTTC. This codes for CASSVEGTSGPYEQYF. The full variable domain, completed using reference TRBV9 and TRBJ2-7, is DSGVTQTPKHLITATGQRVTLRCSPRSGDLSVYWYQQSLDQGLQFLIQYYNGEERAKGNILERFSAQQFPDLHSELNLSSLELGDSALYFCASSVEGTSGPYEQYFGPGTRLTVT.

J is TRBJ2-7 and V is TRBV27, with 11 bases matching TRBD2. The CDR3 covers 15 residues. Germline V gene data show CDR1 as MNHEY and CDR2 as SMNVEV (reference sequence). Trimming cost V 6 bases and J 4 bases; bases outside gene matches: 8. The CDR3 sequence: CASRGRLAGTYEQYF. The CDR3 bases are TGTGCCAGCAGGGGCCGACTAGCGGGAACATACGAGCAGTACTTC.

This rearrangement joins TRBV12-5 to TRBJ2-1; D uncertain. CDR3 length equals 13 residues. V was shortened by 3 bases and J by 1 base, with 4 bases between the two germline ends. Germline CDR1 is LGHNT and CDR2 is FRNRAP. CDR3 DNA: TGTGCTAGTGGTTTTGCTTCCTACAATGAGCAGTTCTTC. As protein: CASGFASYNEQFF.

CDR3 amino acids: CASSLVDRAEAFF. The CDR3 bases are TGTGCCAGCAGCTTAGTGGACAGGGCTGAAGCTTTCTTT. The chain recombines TRBV7-2 with TRBJ1-1, with 8 bases matching TRBD1. Germline V gives CDR1 SGHTA, CDR2 FQGNSA. The CDR3 runs to 13 residues. Unmatched junction bases numbered 1, after V lost 1 base and J lost 6 bases.

The V gene is TRBV6-5, the J gene TRBJ1-2; perhaps TRBD1 as D (5 bases). Trimming pared 2 bases from V and 7 bases from J, leaving 20 bases between. CDR1 and CDR2 from the germline V gene are MNHEY and SVGAGI. There are 16 residues in the CDR3. CDR3 sequence: CASSYGGTALYGGYTF. Here the CDR3 DNA reads TGTGCCAGCAGTTACGGGGGGACGGCGCTATATGGTGGCTACACCTTC.

This clone has only one observation. The chain links TRBV5-1 to TRBJ2-1; 9 bases match TRBD2. The CDR3 spans 17 residues. After removal of 1 base from V and 1 base from J, the junction contained 6 bases not matched to a gene. Per germline, CDR1 SGHRS and CDR2 YFSETQ. DNA for the CDR3: TGCGCCAGCAGCTTGACTTCTAGCGGGACGTCCTACAATGAGCAGTTCTTC. Translation gives CASSLTSSGTSYNEQFF.

CDR3 bases: TGTGCCAGCATTTCACAAGCCTACGAGCAGTACTTC. Amino acids: CASISQAYEQYF. The chain recombines TRBV2 with TRBJ2-7, with D unresolved. V lost 7 bases and J lost 2, with 9 bases in between. The CDR3 is 12 residues long. The V gene's germline CDR1 is SNHLY and CDR2 FYNNEI.

The sample holds one count of this clone. This chain links TRBV7-8 with TRBJ2-7; 8 nucleotides align to TRBD2. CDR3 length: 15 residues. The V gene end was trimmed by 2 bases and the J gene end by 3 bases; junction bases not matched to a gene: 6. Germline loops: CDR1 SGHVS, CDR2 FQNEAQ. Here the CDR3 DNA reads TGTGCCAGCAGCTTAATAGCGGGGTCCCTCTACGAGCAGTACTTC. It codes for CASSLIAGSLYEQYF.

CDR3 in amino acids: CASSLVRGSTEAFF. CDR3 DNA: TGTGCCAGCAGCTTGGTTAGGGGGTCCACTGAAGCTTTCTTT. The rearrangement joins TRBV5-4 to TRBJ1-1; a weak D match, TRBD1 (6 bases). The CDR3 is 14 residues long. The germline gives CDR1 SGHNT, CDR2 YYREEE (reference sequence). The germline V and J ends were trimmed by 0 bases and 4 bases, with 10 bases remaining between them.

A word on this clone: The identical CDR3 is also encoded by other nucleotide sequences in the sample. CDR3 in amino acids: CASSVSSGRGTDTQYF. The CDR3 bases are TGTGCCAGCAGCGTCTCTAGCGGGAGAGGCACAGATACGCAGTATTTT. This chain connects TRBV9 to TRBJ2-3, with TRBD2 matching 10 bases. Trimming cost V 2 bases and J 1 base; bases outside gene matches: 4. The CDR3 runs to 16 residues. The germline V gene encodes CDR1 SGDLS and CDR2 YYNGEE. The full variable domain, with the rest looked up from reference TRBV9 and TRBJ2-3, is DSGVTQTPKHLITATGQRVTLRCSPRSGDLSVYWYQQSLDQGLQFLIQYYNGEERAKGNILERFSAQQFPDLHSELNLSSLELGDSALYFCASSVSSGRGTDTQYFGPGTRLTVL.

This rearrangement joins TRBV7-9 to TRBJ2-1, with TRBD2 matching 12 bases. The CDR3 has 15 residues. Unmatched junction bases numbered 3, after V lost 4 bases and J lost 5 bases. In germline, CDR1 is SEHNR, CDR2 FQNEAQ (reference sequence). Here the CDR3 DNA reads TGTGCCAGCAGCTGGACTAGCGGGATTAACAATGAGCAGTTCTTC. As protein: CASSWTSGINNEQFF.

V and J are TRBV7-2 and TRBJ1-1; no reliable D call. The CDR3 consists of 16 residues. Trimming took 3 bases from V and 0 from J, leaving 14 bases between them. The V gene's germline CDR1 is SGHTA and CDR2 FQGNSA. For the CDR3, the DNA is TGTGCCAGCAGCTTCCTAGCCAGAATCATGAACACTGAAGCTTTCTTT. Translating gives CASSFLARIMNTEAFF.

The rearrangement uses TRBV18 and TRBJ2-7; TRBD1 agrees at 8 bases. Germline loops: CDR1 KGHSH, CDR2 LQKENI. The CDR3 extends over 15 amino acids. Losses at the gene ends were 1 base for V and 2 bases for J; bases not matched to a gene: 4. CDR3 protein: CASSPRTGRAYEQYF. In DNA, the CDR3 is TGTGCCAGCTCACCACGGACAGGGAGAGCCTACGAGCAGTACTTC.

The chain employs TRBV6-5 and TRBJ2-7; tentative D call: TRBD1 (5 bases). Germline CDR1 reads MNHEY; CDR2 reads SVGAGI. This CDR3 contains 15 residues. Trimming shortened V by 0 bases and J by 2 bases, and 11 bases separated the two germline ends. The CDR3 spells CASSYSSAGTYEQYF. The DNA for the CDR3 is TGTGCCAGCAGTTACTCGAGTGCAGGGACCTACGAGCAGTACTTC.

In this sample, this clone turned up once. This same CDR3 is encoded by further DNA sequences in the sample. For the CDR3, the DNA is TGTGCCACCAGCAGAGGAGACTCTGGAAACACCATATATTTT. Residues: CATSRGDSGNTIYF. The chain recombines TRBV15 with TRBJ1-3; D call uncertain. CDR3 size: 14 residues. V lost 1 base, J lost 0 bases, and 4 bases lay in between. CDR1 is LNHNV, CDR2 YYDKDF, per germline (reference sequence).

The chain recombines TRBV11-2 with TRBJ2-2, with 8 bases identical to TRBD1. The CDR3 extends over 15 amino acids. V lost 5 bases to trimming and J lost 6 bases; unmatched junction nucleotides: 8. Germline V gene sequence: CDR1 SGHAT, CDR2 FQNNGV. The CDR3, as DNA: TGTGCCAGCAGCAACTTCCGACAGGGGTCCGGGGAGCTGTTTTTT. This codes for CASSNFRQGSGELFF.

This clone has a single count. The chain uses TRBV11-2 and TRBJ2-7; D might be TRBD2 (6 bases). Per germline, CDR1 SGHAT and CDR2 FQNNGV. The CDR3 runs 16 residues. Trimming took 3 bases from V and 5 from J, leaving 20 bases between them. CDR3 residues: CASSFRPGLQHDEQYF. The CDR3 DNA sequence: TGTGCCAGCAGCTTCCGACCGGGACTCCAACACGACGAGCAGTACTTC.

This clone was found once. The V and J genes are TRBV11-3 and TRBJ2-1; 7 nucleotides match TRBD1. The CDR3 extends over 13 amino acids. Germline V CDR1 and CDR2: SGHNT, YENEEA. Losses at the gene ends were 3 bases for V and 10 bases for J; bases not matched to a gene: 6. The CDR3 is CASSLVLGGEQFF. The CDR3 coding sequence is TGTGCCAGCAGCTTGGTACTAGGGGGCGAGCAGTTCTTC.

This clone was observed a single time. The rearrangement uses TRBV15 and TRBJ2-7; no clear D gene. Looked up from germline, CDR1 is LNHNV and CDR2 is YYDKDF (reference sequence). The CDR3 loop spans 16 amino acids. Trimming cost V 0 bases and J 1 base, with 13 bases left between them. CDR3 protein: CATSRDFDRRSYEQYF. The CDR3 nucleotides are TGTGCCACCAGCAGAGATTTCGATCGTAGGTCCTACGAGCAGTACTTC.

This chain links TRBV5-8 with TRBJ1-1, with D perhaps TRBD1 (6 bases). CDR3 length: 13 residues. The V gene's germline CDR1 is SGHTS and CDR2 YDEGEE. The V end was cut by 1 base, the J end by 3 bases, with 7 bases between. In DNA form, the CDR3 reads TGTGCCAGCAGCTTGAGACAGGACACTGAAGCTTTCTTT. Translated, it gives CASSLRQDTEAFF. Combining the CDR3 with reference TRBV5-8 and TRBJ1-1 gives the whole variable domain EAGVTQSPTHLIKTRGQQATLRCSPISGHTSVYWYQQALGLGLQFLLWYDEGEERNRGNFPPRFSGRQFPNYSSELNVNALELEDSALYLCASSLRQDTEAFFGQGTRLTVV.

The rearrangement links TRBV9 to TRBJ2-1; TRBD2 matches 7 bases. CDR1 and CDR2 from the germline V gene are SGDLS and YYNGEE. CDR3 length equals 16 residues. V shed 0 bases, J shed 7 bases, and the junction held 10 bases outside the gene matches. The CDR3 coding sequence is TGTGCCAGCAGCGTAGAGGCGGGAGCTGGGGGAAATGAGCAGTTCTTC. It translates to CASSVEAGAGGNEQFF.

As to this clone: One end of the junction is discordant with germline, which a read error may explain. V and J are TRBV5-3 and TRBJ2-7; D may correspond to TRBD1 or TRBD2 (5 bases each). TRBV5-3 is known as an ORF, though its function is uncertain. This CDR3 has 12 residues. The CDR3 sequence is CARSLCWDRVLF. CDR3 DNA sequence: TGTGCCAGAAGCTTGTGTTGGGACCGCGTACTCTTC.

This chain connects TRBV7-9 to TRBJ2-1; 8 bases are a match to TRBD1. With V trimmed by 5 bases and J by 3 bases, 6 bases remained unmatched. CDR3 length equals 15 residues. Germline-derived CDR1 and CDR2 are SEHNR and FQNEAQ (reference sequence). CDR3 residues: CASSTTGQDYNEQFF. The CDR3 DNA follows: TGTGCCAGCAGCACAACGGGACAGGACTACAATGAGCAGTTCTTC.

The rearrangement joins TRBV9 to TRBJ2-7, with 7 nucleotides matching TRBD1. The junction had 6 bases not matched to a gene; V was cut back by 3 bases and J by 3 bases. CDR1 is SGDLS and CDR2 is YYNGEE in the germline V gene. The length of the CDR3 is 14 residues. The CDR3 sequence is CASSAMTGNYEQYF. The CDR3 DNA reads as TGTGCCAGCAGCGCAATGACAGGGAACTACGAGCAGTACTTC.

The rearrangement uses TRBV27 and TRBJ1-1; the D is unclear. CDR3 size: 14 residues. V lost 10 bases to trimming and J lost 4 bases, with 19 bases between them. Per the germline V gene, CDR1 is MNHEY and CDR2 is SMNVEV (reference sequence). CDR3 nucleotides: TGTGCCACCCGGGAGCGTCGAGGCAGCACTGAAGCTTTCTTT. It yields the protein CATRERRGSTEAFF.

The V and J genes are TRBV7-9 and TRBJ2-1; D may be TRBD2 (5 bases). Trimming pared 5 bases from V and 8 bases from J, leaving 22 bases between. This CDR3 spans 16 amino acids. CDR1 and CDR2 (germline): SEHNR, FQNEAQ (reference sequence). The DNA of the CDR3 is TGTGCCAGCAGCCCGGACTGGCCGCTTTTCGTGCATGAGCAGTTCTTC. Translating gives CASSPDWPLFVHEQFF.